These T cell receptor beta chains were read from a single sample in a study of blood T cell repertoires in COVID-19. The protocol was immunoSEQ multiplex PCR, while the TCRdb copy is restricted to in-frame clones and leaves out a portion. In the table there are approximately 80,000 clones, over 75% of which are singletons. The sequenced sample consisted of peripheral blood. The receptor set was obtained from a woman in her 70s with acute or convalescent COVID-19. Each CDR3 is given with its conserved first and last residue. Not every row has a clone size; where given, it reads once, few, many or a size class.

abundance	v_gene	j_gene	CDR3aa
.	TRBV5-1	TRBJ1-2	CASSLAGDTNYGYTF
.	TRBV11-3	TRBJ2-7	CASSPGNTYEQYF
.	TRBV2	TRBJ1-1	CASRLQGGMNTEAFF
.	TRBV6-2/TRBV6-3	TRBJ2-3	CASSSPGGATDTQYF
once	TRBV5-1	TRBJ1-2	CASSRETGLNYGYTF
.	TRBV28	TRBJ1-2	CASSLPLRGQVDGYTF
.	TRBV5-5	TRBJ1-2	CASSLDRGNGYTF
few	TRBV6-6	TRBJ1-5	CATDRGLYSNQPQHF
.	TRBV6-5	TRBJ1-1	CASRGQGAGSEAFF
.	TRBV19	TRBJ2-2	CASSLRPNGLSTGELFF
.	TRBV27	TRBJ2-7	CASSLDLAYEQYF
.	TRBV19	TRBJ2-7	CASSMVWENSYEQYF
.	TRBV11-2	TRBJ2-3	CASSPWTSGGTDTQYF
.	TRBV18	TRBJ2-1	CASSPGGFNEQFF
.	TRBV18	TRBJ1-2	CASSPLAEQMRYGYTF
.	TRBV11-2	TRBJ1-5	CASSLGDTYQPQHF
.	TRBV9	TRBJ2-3	CASSVAGQGATDTQYF
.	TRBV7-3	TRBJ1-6	CASRNTTPGQRSPLHF
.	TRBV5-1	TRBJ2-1	CASSLGEDEQFF
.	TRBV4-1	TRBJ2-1	CASSHYNEQFF
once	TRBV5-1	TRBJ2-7	CASSLAGTEYYEQYF
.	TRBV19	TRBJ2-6	CASSRGQGTGANVLTF
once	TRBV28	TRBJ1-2	CASSGPGQGRGGYTF
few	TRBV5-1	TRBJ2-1	CASSLPSSYNEQFF
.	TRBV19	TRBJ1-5	CASSMGQNSNQPQHF
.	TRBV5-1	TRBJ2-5	CASSLSGQVVQETQYF
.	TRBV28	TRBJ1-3	CASSPVNSGNTIYF
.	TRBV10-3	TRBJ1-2	CAISESQGARNGYTF